The 27 T cell receptor beta chains listed next were all sequenced from one sample in a study of blood T cell repertoires in COVID-19. Profiled with immunoSEQ multiplex PCR; TCRdb holds only in-frame clones, not every one. Here the sample spans about 100,000 clones, more than 85% being singletons. What was sequenced was peripheral blood. The receptors here all came from a man aged 30-40 years in a cohort sampled during active COVID-19.

V gene TRBV13 combines with J gene TRBJ2-3; weak D call: TRBD1 (5 bases). Germline V gene data show CDR1 as PRHDT and CDR2 as FYEKMQ (reference sequence). The CDR3 consists of 16 residues. Deletions cut 2 bases from V and 3 bases from J, with 15 bases between. CDR3 DNA: TGTGCCAGCAGCTTACTGACAGTAAGGGGAACAGATACGCAGTATTTT. Protein product: CASSLLTVRGTDTQYF. Together with reference TRBV13 and TRBJ2-3, the CDR3 gives the full variable domain: AAGVIQSPRHLIKEKRETATLKCYPIPRHDTVYWYQQGPGQDPQFLISFYEKMQSDKGSIPDRFSAQQFSDYHSELNMSSLELGDSALYFCASSLLTVRGTDTQYFGPGTRLTVL.

V and J are TRBV5-5 and TRBJ2-3; D is perhaps TRBD1 (6 bases). V lost 4 bases and J 7 bases, leaving 10 bases between the germline ends. Germline CDR1 is SGHKS and CDR2 is YYEKEE (reference sequence). CDR3 length: 12 amino acids. Here the CDR3 reads CASSLDSHTQYF. Written as DNA, the CDR3 is TGTGCCAGCAGCCTGGACAGCCATACGCAGTATTTT.

V gene TRBV7-2 combines with J gene TRBJ1-6; D remains unclear. The germline gives CDR1 SGHTA, CDR2 FQGNSA. V lost 1 base, J lost 7 bases, and 5 bases lay in between. The CDR3 runs 13 residues. The CDR3 loop reads CASSLDGNSPLHF. DNA of the CDR3: TGTGCCAGCAGCTTAGACGGGAATTCACCCCTCCACTTT.

This chain links TRBV11-2 with TRBJ1-3; D unresolved. V was clipped by 2 bases and J by 0 bases, with 5 bases between them. Germline CDR1 SGHAT, CDR2 FQNNGV. This CDR3 spans 14 amino acids. The CDR3 nucleotides are TGTGCCAGCAGCTTAAGGAGCTCTGGAAACACCATATATTTT. It yields the protein CASSLRSSGNTIYF.

This clone showed up just once. The chain combines TRBV7-2 with TRBJ2-1, with D tentatively TRBD2 (5 bases). CDR1 and CDR2 from the germline V gene are SGHTA and FQGNSA. This CDR3 has 15 residues. Deletions cut 4 bases from V and 7 bases from J, with 17 bases between. The CDR3 nucleotides are TGTGCCAGCAGCTCAAATGGGCGGCGGGCTAATGAGCAGTTCTTC. Amino acids: CASSSNGRRANEQFF.

The CDR3 region is CASSQDGQTTGELFF. In DNA, the CDR3 is TGCGCCAGCAGCCAAGATGGGCAGACCACCGGGGAGCTGTTTTTT. The V call is TRBV4-1, the J call TRBJ2-2; D is unclear. Germline lookup yields CDR1 MGHRA and CDR2 YSYEKL. The CDR3 extends over 15 amino acids. Deletions cut 0 bases from V and 4 bases from J, with 9 bases between.

In its sample, this clone was seen once. The CDR3 DNA is TGTGCCAGCAGCTCTAGCCCGGGGACAGGGCAGTTCTTC. Translated, it gives CASSSSPGTGQFF. The chain links TRBV11-2 to TRBJ2-1; 8 bases fit TRBD1. Germline trimming cut 4 bases from V and 12 bases from J; bases unmatched to any gene: 8. This CDR3 comprises 13 residues. Germline V lookup: CDR1 SGHAT, CDR2 FQNNGV.

The chain carries TRBV5-1 and TRBJ1-5, with D uncertain. The CDR3 has 17 residues. V was clipped by 5 bases and J by 2 bases, with 20 bases between them. Germline lookup yields CDR1 SGHRS and CDR2 YFSETQ. The CDR3 region is CASSSGISSDRNQPQHF. CDR3 sequence (DNA): TGCGCCAGCAGTTCCGGGATCTCCTCCGACCGCAATCAGCCCCAGCATTTT.

The V call is TRBV7-8, the J call TRBJ2-1, with D unresolved. Trimming left V 5 bases short and J 0 bases short, with 14 bases between. CDR3 length: 16 amino acids. In germline, CDR1 is SGHVS, CDR2 FQNEAQ. The CDR3 here is CASSLEYLGSYNEQFF. For the CDR3, the DNA is TGTGCCAGCAGCCTGGAGTACTTGGGCTCCTACAATGAGCAGTTCTTC.

The genes are TRBV5-1 and TRBJ1-2; the D gene is possibly TRBD1 (6 bases). Trimming took off 4 bases at V and 1 base at J, with 11 bases between the two ends. Germline assignment: CDR1 SGHRS and CDR2 YFSETQ. This CDR3 contains 14 residues. The CDR3 sequence is CASSPTGLNYGYTF. CDR3 in DNA: TGCGCCAGCAGCCCGACAGGCCTTAACTATGGCTACACCTTC.

In DNA form, the CDR3 reads TGTGCCTCCACAGGGTTTGATGAGCAGTACTTC. Its translation: CASTGFDEQYF. This chain uses TRBV28 with TRBJ2-7; TRBD1 is a possible D gene (6 bases). Trimming pared 11 bases from V and 7 bases from J, leaving 15 bases between. The germline V gene encodes CDR1 MDHEN and CDR2 SYDVKM. The CDR3 covers 11 residues.

The J gene is TRBJ1-5, the V gene TRBV7-2, with 7 bases aligning to TRBD1. The CDR3 covers 14 residues. The germline CDR1 and CDR2 sequences are SGHTA and FQGNSA. V trimming: 1 base; J trimming: 7 bases; junction bases outside the gene matches: 4. Here the CDR3 DNA reads TGTGCCAGCAGCTTAGAGGGCAGGGGGCAGCCCCAGCATTTT. As protein: CASSLEGRGQPQHF.

This rearrangement joins TRBV5-1 to TRBJ2-1; 13 positions match TRBD2. Germline V lookup: CDR1 SGHRS, CDR2 YFSETQ. The CDR3 is made up of 17 amino acids. After removal of 3 bases from V and 6 bases from J, the junction contained 9 bases not matched to a gene. DNA for the CDR3: TGCGCCAGCAGCTCCACTAGCGGGGGGGCGTACGTCAATGAGCAGTTCTTC. This encodes CASSSTSGGAYVNEQFF.

The V gene is TRBV2, the J gene TRBJ1-1; TRBD1 is a possible D gene (6 bases). Germline V gene sequence: CDR1 SNHLY, CDR2 FYNNEI. The CDR3 totals 13 residues. Trimming took 11 bases from V and 1 from J, leaving 14 bases between them. The CDR3 nucleotides are TGTGCCGGAGCAGGGGACCGGAACACTGAAGCTTTCTTT. It translates to CAGAGDRNTEAFF.

The V call is TRBV18, the J call TRBJ2-2; D perhaps matches TRBD1 (6 bases). The length of the CDR3 is 14 residues. Trimming took off 6 bases at V and 1 base at J, with 9 bases between the two ends. The V gene's germline CDR1 is KGHSH and CDR2 LQKENI. This chain's CDR3 is CASSGQLNTGELFF. In nucleotides, the CDR3 is TGTGCCAGCTCCGGACAGCTGAACACCGGGGAGCTGTTTTTT.

This clone was seen a single time. The chain is built from TRBV10-1 and TRBJ2-3, with 9 bases matching TRBD1. V lost 3 bases and J lost 4; bases outside the gene matches: 5. The CDR3 runs 15 residues. Germline V gene lookup returns CDR1 WNHNN and CDR2 SYGVQD (reference sequence). The CDR3 DNA follows: TGCGCCAGCAGTGACCAGACAGGGGGGTCAGATACGCAGTATTTT. Encoded protein: CASSDQTGGSDTQYF.

This clone appeared a single time. J is TRBJ2-6 and V is TRBV6-5, with a weak D call TRBD2 (5 bases). There are 16 residues in the CDR3. Germline values: CDR1 MNHEY, CDR2 SVGAGI. Between the trimmed V and J ends, which lost 4 bases and 0 bases, there was a span of 10 bases. The DNA for the CDR3 is TGTGCCAGCAGTTCCGCGGGCCTCTCTGGGGCCAACGTCCTGACTTTC. This gives the protein CASSSAGLSGANVLTF.

CDR3 residues: CASTSGQGGSGDGYTF. The CDR3 DNA is TGCGCCAGCACTTCTGGACAGGGGGGATCAGGGGATGGCTACACCTTC. The rearrangement joins TRBV23-1 to TRBJ1-2, with 10 bases identical to TRBD1. TRBV23-1 is classed as an ORF, of uncertain function. The CDR3 has 16 amino acids. The V segment lost 7 bases and the J segment 6 bases; nucleotides outside the gene matches: 14.

This clone was counted between two and nine times. The chain couples TRBV2 to TRBJ2-7; D gene unclear. The germline V gene encodes CDR1 SNHLY and CDR2 FYNNEI. The V gene lost 2 bases and the J gene lost 10 bases, with 6 bases spanning the gap. This CDR3 region has 10 residues. Here the CDR3 DNA reads TGTGCCAGCAGTGAACGGGTCCAGTACTTC. Translating gives CASSERVQYF.

The chain is built from TRBV7-2 and TRBJ2-5; 12 positions match TRBD1. Germline V gives CDR1 SGHTA, CDR2 FQGNSA. Trimming took 5 bases from V and 11 from J; bases not matched to a gene: 9. The length of the CDR3 is 14 residues. CDR3 DNA sequence: TGTGCCAGCAGCAGGGACAGGGGGCGCGATACACAGTACTTC. Translated, it gives CASSRDRGRDTQYF.

CDR3 residues: CASISRQEGTGELFF. In DNA form, the CDR3 reads TGTGCCAGCATCTCAAGACAGGAAGGAACCGGGGAGCTGTTTTTT. V and J are TRBV7-2 and TRBJ2-2, with D possibly being TRBD1 (6 bases). The CDR3 contains 15 residues. Germline-derived CDR1 and CDR2 are SGHTA and FQGNSA. The germline V and J ends were trimmed by 7 bases and 5 bases, with 17 bases remaining between them.

The CDR3: CASSYSTLGSMYF. The CDR3 DNA sequence: TGTGCCAGCAGTTACTCTACACTAGGCAGTATGTATTTT. The rearrangement links TRBV6-2 or TRBV6-3 to TRBJ2-3, with D possibly being TRBD2 (5 bases). The CDR3 extends over 13 amino acids. Trimming pared 0 bases from V and 14 bases from J, leaving 15 bases between. Germline CDR1 reads MNHEY; CDR2 reads SVGEGT.

The chain recombines TRBV7-9 with TRBJ1-6; D unresolved. Trimming shortened V by 4 bases and J by 7 bases, and 17 bases separated the two germline ends. The CDR3 runs to 16 residues. Germline CDR1 and CDR2: SEHNR and FQNEAQ (reference sequence). The CDR3, as DNA: TGTGCCAGCAGCTCCCGGGGTGGGCGGCGCAATTCACCCCTCCACTTT. Translating gives CASSSRGGRRNSPLHF.

This chain connects TRBV3-1 (or the pseudogene TRBV3-2) to TRBJ2-5, with TRBD2 matching over 11 bases. The CDR3 contains 18 residues. Germline CDR1 LGHDT, CDR2 YNNKEL (reference sequence). J was trimmed by 5 bases and V by 3 bases; bases with no gene match: 14. The CDR3 protein is CASSHGTSGPGWGETQYF. The CDR3, as DNA: TGTGCCAGCAGCCACGGGACTAGCGGACCCGGTTGGGGGGAGACCCAGTACTTC.

J is TRBJ2-2 and V is TRBV10-3; 9 positions match TRBD1. This CDR3 has 15 amino acids. Germline CDR1 ENHRY, CDR2 SYGVKD. V trimming: 4 bases; J trimming: 3 bases; junction bases outside the gene matches: 3. The CDR3 protein is CAISGRTGDTGELFF. The CDR3, as DNA: TGTGCCATCAGTGGGAGGACAGGGGACACCGGGGAGCTGTTTTTT.

V and J are TRBV7-2 and TRBJ2-3; 10 bases agree with TRBD1. Germline V gene lookup returns CDR1 SGHTA and CDR2 FQGNSA. The CDR3 runs 16 residues. Losses at the gene ends were 4 bases for V and 4 bases for J; bases not matched to a gene: 8. CDR3 amino acids: CASSWRTGGTPDTQYF. In nucleotides, the CDR3 is TGTGCCAGCAGCTGGCGGACAGGGGGGACCCCAGATACGCAGTATTTT.

Concerning this clone: Additional DNA sequences in this sample encode the identical CDR3. J is TRBJ2-5 and V is TRBV7-9; D possibly corresponds to TRBD1 (8 bases). Germline CDR1 SEHNR, CDR2 FQNEAQ (reference sequence). There are 15 residues in the CDR3. The V gene lost 1 base and the J gene lost 3 bases, with 12 bases spanning the gap. CDR3 nucleotides: TGTGCCAGCAGCTTAGGAACAGGGGGGGAAGAGACCCAGTACTTC. Translation: CASSLGTGGEETQYF. Using reference TRBV7-9 and TRBJ2-5 for the parts outside the CDR3, the full variable domain is DTGVSQNPRHKITKRGQNVTFRCDPISEHNRLYWYRQTLGQGPEFLTYFQNEAQLEKSRLLSDRFSAERPKGSFSTLEIQRTEQGDSAMYLCASSLGTGGEETQYFGPGTRLLVL.